These T cell receptor beta chains were read from a single sample in a study of shared clonotypes between healthy human individuals. The method was immunoSEQ multiplex PCR; TCRdb's version includes in-frame clones alone and lacks a portion of them. Among about 2.3 million clones listed, just under 95% were seen once. Sequenced sample: naive CD4+ T cells from PBMCs. These TCRs come from a man younger than 35 in good health. Some clones in this sample may be carry-over from other donors' samples. CDR3s include the opening cysteine and the closing phenylalanine or tryptophan. D genes are given only for firm matches. Only part of the rows carry a size: once, few, many, or a class if the clone is expanded.

NA TRBJ2-1 TRBV5-1 few TGCGCCAGCAGCTTGGGGGCAGGGAATGAGCAGTTCTTC CASSLGAGNEQFF
NA TRBJ1-4 TRBV5-6 NA TGTGCCAGCAGCTTGTTCCCGGGGTTGGACTCAGGCGAAAAACTGTTTTTT CASSLFPGLDSGEKLFF
TRBD2 TRBJ2-5 TRBV30 NA TGTGCCTGGAGTGGGGGGACTAGCGGAGAGACCCAGTACTTC CAWSGGTSGETQYF
NA TRBJ2-2 TRBV7-2 NA TGTGCCAGCAGCCTAGGGGGGAGGGTCACCGGGGAGCTGTTTTTT CASSLGGRVTGELFF
NA TRBJ1-1 TRBV5-1 NA TGCGCCAGCAGCACCCTATATGGGGGGATCTCCGCTGAAGCTTTCTTT CASSTLYGGISAEAFF
NA TRBJ2-7 TRBV5-1 NA TGCGCCAGCAGCTTGGTCGGTGGGTACGAGCAGTACTTC CASSLVGGYEQYF
TRBD2 TRBJ2-3 TRBV28 NA TGTGCCAGCAGTTTCCCCTCTAGCGGGAGCGGAAATACGCAGTATTTT CASSFPSSGSGNTQYF
TRBD1 TRBJ1-3 TRBV19 NA TGTGCCAGCGCCGACCGGACAGGGGACGGAAACACCATATATTTT CASADRTGDGNTIYF
NA TRBJ2-5 TRBV5-1 NA TGCGCCAGCAGCTTGGTACCGGGGCAAGAGACCCAGTACTTC CASSLVPGQETQYF
NA TRBJ1-2 TRBV28 NA TGTGCCAGCAGTTCGAGCGGGGGGGCCCAACTATACGGCTACACCTTC CASSSSGGAQLYGYTF
TRBD1 TRBJ2-4 TRBV27 NA TGTGCCAGCAGCATAACAGGGGAGACCAAAAACATTCAGTACTTC CASSITGETKNIQYF
NA TRBJ1-5 TRBV27 once TGTGCCAGAGAGTCGGAGGGGGGAATAAGCAATCAGCCCCAGCATTTT CARESEGGISNQPQHF
NA TRBJ1-5 TRBV5-3 few TGTGCCAGAAGCTTGGAGGGTCGGCTGCAGTATCAGCCCCAGCATTTT CARSLEGRLQYQPQHF
NA TRBJ2-1 TRBV7-3 NA TGTGCCAGCAGTTCCTCGTTGCCCTACAATGAGCAGTTCTTC CASSSSLPYNEQFF
NA TRBJ2-5 TRBV28 NA TGTGCCAGCAGTTCGGAGGGGGGTCAAGAGACCCAGTACTTC CASSSEGGQETQYF
TRBD1 TRBJ1-1 TRBV6-5 NA TGTGCCAGCAGTTATGGGGGGACAGGGATAGGCGGTGAAGCTTTCTTT CASSYGGTGIGGEAFF
TRBD2 TRBJ2-1 TRBV28 NA TGTGCCAGCAGTATAGCGGGAGCGATCCTCAATGAGCAGTTCTTC CASSIAGAILNEQFF
NA TRBJ2-7 TRBV6-1 NA TGTGCCAGCAGTACAGGGATCACCTACGAGCAGTACTTC CASSTGITYEQYF
TRBD1 TRBJ2-7 TRBV7-7 NA TGTGCCAGCAGCCCGGGACAGACCCCCTACGAGCAGTACTTC CASSPGQTPYEQYF
TRBD1 TRBJ2-1 TRBV5-1 NA TGCGCCAGCAGCTTGGATCCAGGGGGCGTGTACAATGAGCAGTTCTTC CASSLDPGGVYNEQFF
TRBD1 TRBJ2-7 TRBV4-1 NA TGCGCCAGCAGCCACCCCGGGACAGGGGCCTACGAGCAGTACTTC CASSHPGTGAYEQYF
TRBD1 TRBJ1-4 TRBV28 NA TGTGCCAGCAGTCTCCAACAGGGGTTTGAAAAACTGTTTTTT CASSLQQGFEKLFF
NA TRBJ2-2 TRBV9 NA TGTGCCAGCAGCGTTGAGGGGCAGCGCACCGGGGAGCTGTTTTTT CASSVEGQRTGELFF
TRBD2 TRBJ2-7 TRBV4-2 NA TGTGCCAGCAGCCGCCCCAGGGGGCAGACTAATAGCGGGAGGAATTACGAGCAGTACTTC CASSRPRGQTNSGRNYEQYF
NA TRBJ2-5 TRBV30 NA TGTGCCTGGAGTAGGACTAAAGAGACCCAGTACTTC CAWSRTKETQYF
NA TRBJ2-7 TRBV7-2 NA TGTGCCAGCAGCCGAGAGGCCGCGTCACTCTACGAGCAGTACTTC CASSREAASLYEQYF
TRBD1 TRBJ2-5 TRBV5-1 many TGCGCCAGTAACTCCCGGGACAGGGTGATAGAGACCCAGTACTTC CASNSRDRVIETQYF
NA TRBJ1-2 TRBV28 NA TGTGCCAGCAGTTTGACAGTCTATGGCTACACCTTC CASSLTVYGYTF
NA TRBJ1-5 TRBV7-8 NA TGTGCCAGCAGCTTGTTGTACCCTTATAGCAATCAGCCCCAGCATTTT CASSLLYPYSNQPQHF
NA TRBJ2-7 TRBV5-6 NA TGTGCCAGCAGCTTAGGGGGACTAACAATCCCGATCTACGAGCAGTACTTC CASSLGGLTIPIYEQYF
NA TRBJ1-1 TRBV4-2 NA TGTGCCAGCAGCCAAATGCAGGGGTTGACTGAAGCTTTCTTT CASSQMQGLTEAFF
NA TRBJ1-5 TRBV28 once TGTGCCAGCAGTTTATTTCGGAGGGTCTCGGGGAATCAGCCCCAGCATTTT CASSLFRRVSGNQPQHF
TRBD2 TRBJ2-1 TRBV5-6 NA TGTGCCAGCAGCTTGATCGCGGGAGGGCCTAACAATGAGCAGTTCTTC CASSLIAGGPNNEQFF
NA TRBJ2-3 TRBV11-2 NA TGTGCCAGCAGCACTATCCCAGATACGCAGTATTTT CASSTIPDTQYF
TRBD2 TRBJ2-7 TRBV28 NA TGTGCCAGCAGCGGGAGGGCCGGCGAGCAGTACTTC CASSGRAGEQYF
NA TRBJ2-7 TRBV21-1 NA TGTGCCAGCAGCAAAGAGCTGGGGATAAAGCAGTACTTC CASSKELGIKQYF
NA TRBJ2-1 TRBV7-2 NA TGTGCCAGCAGCCCCCCGGTCGCCAATGAGCAGTTCTTC CASSPPVANEQFF
TRBD1 TRBJ2-2 TRBV14 NA TGTGCCAGCAGCCAAATGAAGGGGACAGAAGACACCGGGGAGCTGTTTTTT CASSQMKGTEDTGELFF
NA TRBJ2-7 TRBV19 NA TGTGCCAGTAGTATCGGGGGTCACGAGCAGTACTTC CASSIGGHEQYF
NA TRBJ1-6 TRBV4-3 NA TGCGCCAGCAGCCAAGGGGCCCAAAATTCACCCCTCCACTTT CASSQGAQNSPLHF
TRBD2 TRBJ2-1 TRBV7-9 NA TGTGCCAGCAGTAATAGCGGGAGGCTCTACAATGAGCAGTTCTTC CASSNSGRLYNEQFF
NA TRBJ2-7 TRBV14 NA TGTGCCAGCAGCCATCTCAAACAGGGTCCCTACGAGCAGTACTTC CASSHLKQGPYEQYF
NA TRBJ2-3 TRBV19 NA TGTGCCAGTAGTATAGGCGGGATGAGCACAGATACGCAGTATTTT CASSIGGMSTDTQYF
NA TRBJ1-1 TRBV2 NA TGTGCCAGCACTGCGTCACAGGTCCATGAAGCTTTCTTT CASTASQVHEAFF
NA TRBJ1-2 TRBV14 NA TGTGCCAGCAGCCAAGGCAGGACCGGCTATGGCTACACCTTC CASSQGRTGYGYTF
NA TRBJ2-7 TRBV29-1 NA TGCAGCGTTCGGGTTTCGGGCAACCTTTACGAGCAGTACTTC CSVRVSGNLYEQYF
NA TRBJ1-3 TRBV28 once TGTGCCAGCAGTTTCCTTTACGAAAACACCATATATTTT CASSFLYENTIYF
TRBD1 TRBJ2-1 TRBV28 NA TGTGCCAGCAGTACCCGGACAGGGGTCAATGAGCAGTTCTTC CASSTRTGVNEQFF
NA TRBJ1-5 TRBV14 few TGTGCCAGCAGCCTCCAGTCCCTAGGACCCCAGCATTTT CASSLQSLGPQHF
NA TRBJ1-2 TRBV28 NA TGTGCCAGCGTGCGGGACACCACCGTCTCCGGCTACACCTTC CASVRDTTVSGYTF
NA TRBJ2-1 TRBV28 NA TGTGCCAGCAGTATAGGTGGGGGAGCGAGCAATGAGCAGTTCTTC CASSIGGGASNEQFF
NA TRBJ2-7 TRBV6-1 NA TGTGCCAGCAGAGCGGGTGCCTCCTACGAGCAGTACTTC CASRAGASYEQYF
NA TRBJ2-7 TRBV11-2 NA TGTGCCAGCACAACCCGGGCCTACCTTCAACACGAGCAGTACTTC CASTTRAYLQHEQYF
NA TRBJ1-2 TRBV19 NA TGTGCCAGTAGTATTCGGATAGGGCGTAACTATGGCTACACCTTC CASSIRIGRNYGYTF
NA TRBJ1-1 TRBV25-1 few TGTGCCAGCCGCGGGGGAGTCGCTGAAGCTTTCTTT CASRGGVAEAFF